A selection of T cell receptor beta chains follows, all from one sample in a study of CD8 T cells in Susac syndrome. Each CDR3 protein gets one entry after TCRdb re-called the immunoSEQ multiplex PCR reads with MiXCR. The sample includes some 190,000 distinct CDR3 sequences, 85% to 95% of them seen just once. Sequencing used CD4+ T cells from PBMCs. The receptor source for this set is a human donor in good health. Each CDR3 is given with its conserved first and last residue. D genes are given only for firm matches. Size is stated for part of the rows, as once, few or many counts, or as a class when the clone is expanded.

>-|TRBV12-3/TRBV12-4|-|TRBJ2-3
TGTGCCAGTCATGGGGCGGCTTACACAGATACGCAGTATTTT
CASHGAAYTDTQYF
>-|TRBV6-5|-|TRBJ1-5
TGTGCCAGCAGGGACCTTACAGGGCGACAGCCCCAGCATTTT
CASRDLTGRQPQHF
>TRBD1|TRBV29-1|-|TRBJ2-1
TGCAGCGTGAGGGGGCCTGTGAATGAGCAGTTCTTC
CSVRGPVNEQFF
>-|TRBV7-9|-|TRBJ1-2
TGTGCCAGCAGCTCTGGACAGTCAAACTATGGCTACACCTTC
CASSSGQSNYGYTF
>-|TRBV30|-|TRBJ2-3
TGTGCCTGGAGACCCGGTCATATTATTGGCACAGATACGCAGTATTTT
CAWRPGHIIGTDTQYF
>-|TRBV7-3|-|TRBJ1-1
TGTGCCAGCAGCCCATCGGCCCCCACGCGGGCTTTCTTT
CASSPSAPTRAFF
>-|TRBV29-1|-|TRBJ1-1
TGCAGCGTTGCAGGGAACATGAACACTGAAGCTTTCTTT
CSVAGNMNTEAFF
>-|TRBV9|-|TRBJ1-1
TGTGCCAGCAGCGTATGGGTAGACACTGAAGCTTTCTTT
CASSVWVDTEAFF
>TRBD2|TRBV20-1|-|TRBJ2-1
TGCAGTGCTAGAGACCTAGCGGTCTACAATGAGCAGTTCTTC
CSARDLAVYNEQFF
>-|TRBV18|-|TRBJ2-1
TGTGCCAGCTCACCGCAGAGCCAGAATGAGCAGTTCTTC
CASSPQSQNEQFF
>-|TRBV29-1|-|TRBJ1-3
TGCAGCGTTGGACCATCTGGAAACACCATATATTTT
CSVGPSGNTIYF
>-|TRBV6-5|-|TRBJ2-3
TGTGCCAGCAGTTTTCGCCTACGAGATACGCAGTATTTT
CASSFRLRDTQYF
>-|TRBV9|-|TRBJ1-1
TGTGCCAGCAGCGAAGGGGCATGGAACACTGAAGCTTTCTTT
CASSEGAWNTEAFF
>-|TRBV3-1|-|TRBJ2-5
TGTGCCAGCAGCCAACGACTAGATCAAGAGACCCAGTACTTC
CASSQRLDQETQYF
>-|TRBV11-3|-|TRBJ2-7
TGTGCCAGCAGCTCTGCGGTCAGTCCCTACGAGCAGTACTTC
CASSSAVSPYEQYF
>-|TRBV6-2/TRBV6-3|-|TRBJ1-1
TGTGCCAGCAGTTCGGGACCGGGCACTGAAGCTTTCTTT
CASSSGPGTEAFF
>-|TRBV9|-|TRBJ2-7
TGTGCCAGCAGCGTAGCTAGTGGGGCAGCGCAGTACTTC
CASSVASGAAQYF
>-|TRBV12-3/TRBV12-4|-|TRBJ1-5
TGTGCCAGCAGTTTATTCAGACAGCCCCAGCATTTT
CASSLFRQPQHF
>-|TRBV6-4|-|TRBJ2-3
TGTGCCAGCAGTGAATCGAGGACAGATACGCAGTATTTT
CASSESRTDTQYF
>-|TRBV20-1|once|TRBJ2-3
TGCAGTGCTGACCGGGACGGACAAAGGCCCTATACGCAGTATTTT
CSADRDGQRPYTQYF
>-|TRBV20-1|-|TRBJ2-5
TGCAGTGCTATGGTGGGAAAGAAGACCCAGTACTTC
CSAMVGKKTQYF
>TRBD2|TRBV3-1|-|TRBJ2-3
TGTGCCAGCAGCCCCGGGACTAGGGCCCCAGATACGCAGTATTTT
CASSPGTRAPDTQYF
>TRBD1|TRBV3-1|-|TRBJ1-6
TGTGCCAGCAGCCAAGATCTACAGGGGACATCACCCCTCCACTTT
CASSQDLQGTSPLHF
>-|TRBV20-1|-|TRBJ2-1
TGCAGTGCTCCTGATTACAGGGAGAGTGAGCAGTTCTTC
CSAPDYRESEQFF
>TRBD2|TRBV29-1|-|TRBJ2-3
TGCAGCGTGGACCGCACTCGCGGGGGAGGTACGCAGTATTTT
CSVDRTRGGGTQYF
>TRBD2|TRBV20-1|-|TRBJ2-4
TGCAGTGCTCGTCGGGGGGACCTTCCGGTCGAATACTTC
CSARRGDLPVEYF
>TRBD1|TRBV7-3|-|TRBJ2-2
TGTGCCAGCAGCCTCTCCGGGACAGGGTCCGGGGAGCTGTTTTTT
CASSLSGTGSGELFF
>-|TRBV10-3|-|TRBJ2-1
TGTGCCATCAGTGAGTCGGGTGCGGACTACAATGAGCAGTTCTTC
CAISESGADYNEQFF
>TRBD1|TRBV29-1|-|TRBJ2-5
TGCAGCGTTGTAAGGGACAGGAGGTTTGGGGCCCAGTACTTC
CSVVRDRRFGAQYF
>-|TRBV27|-|TRBJ2-1
TGTGCCAGCAGTACGAGTACCCGTGAGCAGTTCTTC
CASSTSTREQFF
>TRBD2|TRBV6-5|-|TRBJ2-1
TGTGCCAGCAGTCCAGCGGGGGGGCAAATTGAGCAGTTCTTC
CASSPAGGQIEQFF
>-|TRBV9|-|TRBJ2-3
TGTGCCAGCAGCGTAGCGCAACGGGGGCCGACAGATACGCAGTATTTT
CASSVAQRGPTDTQYF
>-|TRBV4-1|-|TRBJ2-2
TGCGCCAGCAGCCAAGGCAGGCGGGTCGGGGAGCTGTTTTTT
CASSQGRRVGELFF
>-|TRBV3-1|-|TRBJ2-2
TGTGCCAGCAGCCCTGCGACCGGGGAGCTGTTTTTT
CASSPATGELFF
>TRBD1|TRBV9|-|TRBJ2-3
TGTGCCAGCAGCGCCGAAGGACAGGAAACAGATACGCAGTATTTT
CASSAEGQETDTQYF
>-|TRBV28|-|TRBJ1-2
TGTGCCAGCAGTTTATTAGGATACAGTTGGGTCGAAGATGGCTACACCTTC
CASSLLGYSWVEDGYTF
>-|TRBV29-1|-|TRBJ2-1
TGCAGCGTTGCAGGGAGTTATGAGCAGTTCTTC
CSVAGSYEQFF